This T cell receptor beta chain stems from a study of OX40 agonist ivuxolimab in advanced cancers. In the study overall: Patients treated during dose escalation were battling hepatocellular carcinoma, melanoma, renal cell or head and neck cancer. A history of anti-PD-1, anti-PD-L1 or anti-CTLA-4 therapy was acceptable, and approximately 40% had some.

Exclusion applied to patients with autoimmune disease history or systemic immunosuppression. Regarding this clone: Its antigen is currently unknown.

Germline trimming cut 5 bases from V and 5 bases from J; bases unmatched to any gene: 5. CDR1 ENHRY and CDR2 SYGVKD come from the germline V gene. CDR3 length equals 14 residues. Here immunoSEQ multiplex PCR was the method, and the copy in TCRdb shows in-frame clones only, minus some. The sample lists tens of thousands of clones, around 85% seen once, with about 0.83% in the top ten. Points from the study as a whole: The CD4+ and CD8+ T cells in the blood had expanded clonally by week 6 at 0.1 to 3.0 mg/kg.

The source was CD4+ or CD8+ T cells sorted from blood, collected in a trial of the OX40 agonist ivuxolimab. This TCR came from an adult with an advanced solid tumor such as melanoma, head and neck, liver or kidney cancer. The J gene is TRBJ2-3, the V gene TRBV10-3; TRBD2 aligns across 9 bases. The CDR3 is CAISLGGGGDTQYF. CDR3 nucleotides: TGTGCCATCAGTCTTGGCGGGGGGGGAGATACGCAGTATTTT.